Reported below is one T cell receptor (beta chain). Clones were read by immunoSEQ multiplex PCR, and TCRdb kept only the in-frame ones, dropping some. This sample has about 360,000 clones, with around 87% found just once. This record comes from a study of blood T cell repertoires in COVID-19. The germline gives CDR1 LNHDA, CDR2 SQIVND (reference sequence). The length of the CDR3 is 17 residues. The V and J ends lost 7 bases and 2 bases respectively, with 18 bases between them. Sequencing was performed on PBMCs or T cells enriched from blood (not recorded which). The origin of this receptor is a young man who had recovered from COVID-19. The genes are TRBV19 and TRBJ2-6, with a weak D call TRBD1 (6 bases). CDR3 protein: CASTPGNRDTGANVLTF. As DNA, the CDR3 is TGTGCCAGTACCCCGGGGAACAGGGATACTGGGGCCAACGTCCTGACTTTC. Based on the CDR3 plus reference TRBV19 and TRBJ2-6, the full variable domain is DGGITQSPKYLFRKEGQNVTLSCEQNLNHDAMYWYRQDPGQGLRLIYYSQIVNDFQKGDIAEGYSVSREKKESFPLTVTSAQKNPTAFYLCASTPGNRDTGANVLTFGAGSRLTVL.